The 22 T cell receptor beta chains in this list originate from one sample, sequenced in a study of PD-1 blockade in mismatch repair-deficient tumors. Clones were read by immunoSEQ multiplex PCR, and TCRdb kept only the in-frame ones, dropping some. The sample lists about 34,000 clones; about 85% were seen once. Sequenced material: PBMCs, taken 6 weeks after starting pembrolizumab. The source of these receptors is an adult with mismatch repair-deficient cancer.

This clone was found once. The chain combines TRBV6-6 with TRBJ2-2, with 7 bases that match TRBD1. CDR1 and CDR2 (germline): MNHNY, SVGAGI (reference sequence). The CDR3 consists of 14 residues. The junction had 10 bases not matched to a gene; V was cut back by 8 bases and J by 7 bases. The CDR3 reads CASGERQGHGELFF. The CDR3 region has the DNA TGTGCCAGCGGGGAGAGACAGGGACACGGGGAGCTGTTTTTT.

This clone was recorded only once. CDR3 in DNA: TGTGCCAGTAGTCTTGGACAGGGGAGACCCTACGAGCAGTACTTC. Translating it yields CASSLGQGRPYEQYF. V and J are TRBV19 and TRBJ2-7, with TRBD1 matching 9 bases. V lost 5 bases, J lost 2 bases, and 7 bases stayed unmatched. Germline CDR1 reads LNHDA; CDR2 reads SQIVND (reference sequence). CDR3 length: 15 residues.

DNA of the CDR3: TGTGCCAGCAGCTTGTACGCAGGGGAAAATTCACCCCTCCACTTT. Its protein product is CASSLYAGENSPLHF. The chain combines TRBV5-4 with TRBJ1-6; a possible D gene is TRBD1 (6 bases). V lost 1 base and J 7 bases, leaving 12 bases between the germline ends. Per the germline V gene, CDR1 is SGHNT and CDR2 is YYREEE (reference sequence). The CDR3 is 15 residues long.

This clone occurred once. This chain links TRBV6-1 with TRBJ1-6; 9 bases are shared with TRBD1. V trimming: 3 bases; J trimming: 6 bases; junction bases outside the gene matches: 15. The CDR3 spans 19 residues. Germline V lookup: CDR1 MNHNS, CDR2 SASEGT. The DNA of the CDR3 is TGTGCCAGCAGTGATTTCCCTGCGGGACAGGGCAATCGTAATTCACCCCTCCACTTT. This encodes CASSDFPAGQGNRNSPLHF.

The chain has TRBV5-1 and TRBJ1-1, with 8 bases fitting TRBD1. The J segment lost 1 base and the V segment lost 4 bases, leaving 6 bases of the junction unmatched. The CDR3 is 15 amino acids. Germline V gene data show CDR1 as SGHRS and CDR2 as YFSETQ. The CDR3 here is CASSGRGRENTEAFF. The CDR3 coding sequence is TGCGCCAGCAGCGGCAGGGGGCGTGAGAACACTGAAGCTTTCTTT.

The rearrangement uses TRBV5-1 and TRBJ1-3; 8 bases fit TRBD1. V lost 2 bases, J lost 3 bases, and 7 bases stayed unmatched. Germline-derived CDR1 and CDR2 are SGHRS and YFSETQ. The CDR3 is 16 amino acids. The CDR3 is CASSLKGQGYGNTIYF. DNA of the CDR3: TGCGCCAGCAGCTTAAAAGGACAGGGTTATGGAAACACCATATATTTT.

J is TRBJ1-1 and V is TRBV11-2; TRBD1 matches 9 bases. The CDR3 is 15 amino acids. The trim removed 7 bases at V and 4 bases at J, leaving 10 bases unmatched. The germline V gene encodes CDR1 SGHAT and CDR2 FQNNGV. The CDR3 nucleotides read TGTGCCAGCACCAAGGACAGGGGACGGGGCACTGAAGCTTTCTTT. It translates to CASTKDRGRGTEAFF.

This chain links TRBV19 with TRBJ1-5; TRBD1 might be the D (5 bases). Germline V CDR1 and CDR2: LNHDA, SQIVND (reference sequence). The CDR3 contains 14 residues. The V end lost 4 bases, the J end lost 4 bases, and 11 bases lay between the germline ends. DNA for the CDR3: TGTGCCAGTAGTAAGGGGAATGGAAATCAGCCCCAGCATTTT. This translates into CASSKGNGNQPQHF.

CDR3 region: CASSQDHARASAGEQFF. As DNA, the CDR3 is TGTGCCAGCAGCCAAGACCACGCGCGGGCTAGCGCCGGTGAGCAGTTCTTC. This sequence joins TRBV14 and TRBJ2-1, with D tentatively TRBD2 (6 bases). CDR1 is SGHDN and CDR2 is FVKESK in the germline V gene. With 0 bases removed from V and 9 bases from J, the gap between germline ends came to 21 bases. The CDR3 covers 17 residues.

The chain carries TRBV7-9 and TRBJ2-1; TRBD1 matches at 7 bases. Trimming cost V 5 bases and J 5 bases; bases outside gene matches: 6. CDR1 and CDR2 from the germline V gene are SEHNR and FQNEAQ (reference sequence). This CDR3 is 14 amino acids long. CDR3 protein: CASSNTGVHNEQFF. The CDR3 bases are TGTGCCAGCAGCAACACAGGGGTACACAATGAGCAGTTCTTC.

The chain carries TRBV7-7 and TRBJ2-5, with 8 bases lining up with TRBD2. The trim removed 1 base at V and 2 bases at J, leaving 6 bases unmatched. The CDR3 covers 16 residues. The germline V gene encodes CDR1 SSHAT and CDR2 FNYEAQ (reference sequence). The CDR3 sequence: CASSLGLLAGQETQYF. CDR3 DNA: TGTGCCAGCAGCTTAGGGCTTTTAGCGGGACAAGAGACCCAGTACTTC.

The rearrangement uses TRBV2 and TRBJ2-1; the D gene is possibly TRBD2 (5 bases). Trimming took 3 bases from V and 0 from J, leaving 9 bases between them. The CDR3 has 15 amino acids. Looked up from germline, CDR1 is SNHLY and CDR2 is FYNNEI. The CDR3 coding sequence is TGTGCCAGCAGTGAGGAGCGGCCCTCCTACAATGAGCAGTTCTTC. Amino acids: CASSEERPSYNEQFF.

The chain employs TRBV5-1 and TRBJ1-4, with D possibly TRBD1 on 5 matching bases. Trimming removed 0 bases from V and 6 bases from J, with 18 bases in between. CDR1 SGHRS and CDR2 YFSETQ come from the germline V gene. The CDR3 loop spans 17 amino acids. The CDR3 DNA follows: TGCGCCAGCAGCTTGGCCTCGAGACAGCACGGCGATGAAAAACTGTTTTTT. As protein: CASSLASRQHGDEKLFF.

Remarks on this clone: A junction end diverges from the germline sequence, so it may reflect a read error. The J gene is TRBJ2-5, the V gene TRBV7-7, with 15 positions matching TRBD2. The germline V gene encodes CDR1 SSHAT and CDR2 FNYEAQ (reference sequence). This CDR3 region has 16 residues. Written as DNA, the CDR3 is TGTGCTAGCAGCCCCGGACTAGCGGGAGGGCGAGAGACCCAGTACTTC. Translated, it gives CASSPGLAGGRETQYF. The full variable domain, rest sourced from reference TRBV7-7 and TRBJ2-5, is GAGVSQSPRYKVTKRGQDVTLRCDPISSHATLYWYQQALGQGPEFLTYFNYEAQPDKSGLPSDRFSAERPEGSISTLTIQRTEQRDSAMYRCASSPGLAGGRETQYFGPGTRLLVL.

CDR3 nucleotides: TGTGCTAGTGGTTTGGAGGGACTTATCACCTCTGGAAACACCATATATTTT. Amino acids: CASGLEGLITSGNTIYF. V usage is TRBV12-5 and J usage is TRBJ1-3; tentative D call: TRBD1 (5 bases). From germline, CDR1 is LGHNT and CDR2 FRNRAP. The V and J ends lost 1 base and 0 bases respectively, with 13 bases between them. The CDR3 spans 17 residues. Full variable domain (missing parts from reference TRBV12-5 and TRBJ1-3): DARVTQTPRHKVTEMGQEVTMRCQPILGHNTVFWYRQTMMQGLELLAYFRNRAPLDDSGMPKDRFSAEMPDATLATLKIQPSEPRDSAVYFCASGLEGLITSGNTIYFGEGSWLTVV.

The rearrangement joins TRBV2 to TRBJ1-5; a weak D match, TRBD1 (5 bases). CDR1 and CDR2 from the germline V gene are SNHLY and FYNNEI. Trimming took off 5 bases at V and 3 bases at J, with 20 bases between the two ends. CDR3 length: 17 amino acids. The CDR3 nucleotides are TGTGCCAGCAGTCGGGAGATGGGGGATCTGGTCAATCAGCCCCAGCATTTT. Amino acid sequence: CASSREMGDLVNQPQHF.

This chain joins TRBV10-3 and TRBJ1-5; tentatively, D is TRBD1 (5 bases). CDR1 is ENHRY, CDR2 SYGVKD, per germline. V was clipped by 0 bases and J by 6 bases, with 12 bases between them. The CDR3 length is 15 residues. Here the CDR3 DNA reads TGTGCCATCAGTGAGTCATCGGGGGTTGGTCAGCCCCAGCATTTT. As protein: CAISESSGVGQPQHF.

The chain employs TRBV7-9 and TRBJ1-1, with D tentatively TRBD1 (6 bases). Germline-derived CDR1 and CDR2 are SEHNR and FQNEAQ (reference sequence). The CDR3 consists of 15 residues. V lost 3 bases and J 5 bases, leaving 16 bases between the germline ends. CDR3 sequence reads: CASSLGRGVKTEAFF. The CDR3, as DNA: TGTGCCAGCAGCTTGGGCAGGGGCGTAAAGACTGAAGCTTTCTTT. The variable domain in full, with the rest retrieved from reference TRBV7-9 and TRBJ1-1, is DTGVSQNPRHKITKRGQNVTFRCDPISEHNRLYWYRQTLGQGPEFLTYFQNEAQLEKSRLLSDRFSAERPKGSFSTLEIQRTEQGDSAMYLCASSLGRGVKTEAFFGQGTRLTVV.

The J gene is TRBJ2-5, the V gene TRBV27; the D is unclear. The CDR3 runs 10 residues. The germline CDR1 and CDR2 sequences are MNHEY and SMNVEV (reference sequence). V was shortened by 10 bases and J by 2 bases, with 5 bases between the two germline ends. The CDR3 here is CAMRQETQYF. The CDR3, as DNA: TGTGCCATGCGGCAAGAGACCCAGTACTTC.

This clone occurred a few times. V usage is TRBV7-2 and J usage is TRBJ2-3; 8 bases map to TRBD2. Germline CDR1 SGHTA, CDR2 FQGNSA. After removal of 1 base from V and 4 bases from J, the junction contained 13 bases not matched to a gene. The CDR3 is 18 amino acids. The chain's CDR3 is CASSLVSGDYDKADTQYF. Written as DNA, the CDR3 is TGTGCCAGCAGCTTAGTTAGCGGGGACTACGATAAGGCAGATACGCAGTATTTT.

The chain recombines TRBV5-5 with TRBJ2-3, with a possible D match to TRBD1 (6 bases). The CDR3 extends over 14 amino acids. Germline CDR1 reads SGHKS; CDR2 reads YYEKEE (reference sequence). V lost 3 bases, J lost 0 bases, and 8 bases lay in between. Written as DNA, the CDR3 is TGTGCCAGCAGCTCACAGGGCAGCACAGATACGCAGTATTTT. Amino acid sequence: CASSSQGSTDTQYF.

The count of this clone is one. V gene TRBV30 combines with J gene TRBJ2-3, with unresolved D. This CDR3 comprises 14 residues. Germline V gene sequence: CDR1 GTSNPN, CDR2 SVGIG (reference sequence). The ends were cut back, 0 bases at V and 0 bases at J, with 7 bases in the middle. The CDR3 bases are TGTGCCTGGAGTGTAGTACGGAGCACAGATACGCAGTATTTT. This codes for CAWSVVRSTDTQYF. Complete variable domain (other parts from reference TRBV30 and TRBJ2-3): SQTIHQWPATLVQPVGSPLSLECTVEGTSNPNLYWYRQAAGRGLQLLFYSVGIGQISSEVPQNLSASRPQDRQFILSSKKLLLSDSGFYLCAWSVVRSTDTQYFGPGTRLTVL.